This T cell receptor beta chain was sequenced in a study of regulatory T cells in long-lasting Graves disease. Time point: persistent/refractory GD, antithyroid drugs over 5 years with positive TRAb. Making the TCR library involved RNA that had been extracted from PBMCs. Germline CDR1 and CDR2: LGHDT and YNNKEL (reference sequence). Trimming took off 0 bases at V and 5 bases at J, with 10 bases between the two ends. The CDR3 covers 15 residues. Through Arm-PCR of CDR3 regions and iRepertoire HTBI primers, TCR beta libraries were built. Authors' analysis steps: Samples jointly harbored roughly 62 TRBV and 14 TRBJ segments. TCRdb reprocessed the multiplex PCR reads via MiXCR and lists one record per CDR3 protein. Clone size and V and J calls follow TCRdb, not the original study. The sample lists approximately 400,000 distinct CDR3 sequences, roughly 25% occurring once. With regard to this clonotype: Its antigen is unidentified.

Whole-study results and caveats: Patients with persistent disease shared under 3,500 public clonotypes, outpacing the roughly 870 shared by new patients. Relative to newly diagnosed Graves' patients, persistent ones had lower TCR diversity. Accuracy was perhaps lowered by the small sample size.

The specimen comprised peripheral blood mononuclear cells (PBMCs), sampled when the disease was refractory, from a patient treated with antithyroid drugs. This receptor was obtained from a woman in her forties with Graves disease. The chain recombines TRBV3-1 with TRBJ2-2; D is ambiguous. CDR3 amino acids: CASSQDFLGTGELFF. The CDR3 region has the DNA TGTGCCAGCAGCCAAGATTTCCTTGGGACCGGGGAGCTGTTTTTT.